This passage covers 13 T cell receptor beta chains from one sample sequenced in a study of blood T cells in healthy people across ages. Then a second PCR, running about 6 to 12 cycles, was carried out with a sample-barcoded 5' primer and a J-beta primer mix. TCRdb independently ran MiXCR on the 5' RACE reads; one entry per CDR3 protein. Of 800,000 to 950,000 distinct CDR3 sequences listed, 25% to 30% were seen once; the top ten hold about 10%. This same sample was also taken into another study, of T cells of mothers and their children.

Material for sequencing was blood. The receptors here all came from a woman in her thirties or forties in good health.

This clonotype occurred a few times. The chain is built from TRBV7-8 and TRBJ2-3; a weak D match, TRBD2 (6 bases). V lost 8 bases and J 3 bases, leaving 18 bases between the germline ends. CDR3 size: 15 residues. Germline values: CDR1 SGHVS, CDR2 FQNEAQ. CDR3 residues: CASGPWAGYTDTQYF. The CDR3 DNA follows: TGTGCCAGCGGGCCTTGGGCGGGGTATACAGATACGCAGTATTTT.

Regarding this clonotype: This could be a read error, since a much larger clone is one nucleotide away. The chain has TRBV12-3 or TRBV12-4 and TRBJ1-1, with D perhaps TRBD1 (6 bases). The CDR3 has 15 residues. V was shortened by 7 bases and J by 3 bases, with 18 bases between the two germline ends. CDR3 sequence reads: CASTTFRGGDTEAFF. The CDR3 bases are TGTGCCAGCACTACTTTCAGGGGAGGGGACACTGAAGCTTTCTTT.

CDR3 DNA: TGTGCCAGCAGCGTAGTCCCCCTGGGAGCGGGGACAGATACGCAGTATTTT. It yields the protein CASSVVPLGAGTDTQYF. V usage is TRBV9 and J usage is TRBJ2-3; 7 nucleotides line up with TRBD2. The CDR3 consists of 17 residues. J lost 3 bases, V lost 0 bases, and 10 bases had no gene match. CDR1 SGDLS and CDR2 YYNGEE come from the germline V gene.

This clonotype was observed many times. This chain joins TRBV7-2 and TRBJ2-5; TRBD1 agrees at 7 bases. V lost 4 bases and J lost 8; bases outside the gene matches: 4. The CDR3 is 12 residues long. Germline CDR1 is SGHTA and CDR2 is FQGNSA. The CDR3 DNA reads TGTGCCAGCAGCTCAGACAGGGTAACCCAGTACTTC. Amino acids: CASSSDRVTQYF.

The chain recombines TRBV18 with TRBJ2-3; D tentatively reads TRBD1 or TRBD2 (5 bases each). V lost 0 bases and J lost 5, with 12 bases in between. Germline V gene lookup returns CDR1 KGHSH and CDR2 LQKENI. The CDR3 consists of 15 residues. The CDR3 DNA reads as TGTGCCAGCTCACCACCTGGGGGTTTGGTAGATACGCAGTATTTT. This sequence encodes CASSPPGGLVDTQYF.

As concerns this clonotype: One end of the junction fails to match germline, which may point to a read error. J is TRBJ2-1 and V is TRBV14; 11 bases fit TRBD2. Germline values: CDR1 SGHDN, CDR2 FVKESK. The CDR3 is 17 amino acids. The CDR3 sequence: CAGSQELLAGAYNEQFF. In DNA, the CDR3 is TGTGCCGGCAGCCAAGAACTACTAGCGGGGGCCTACAATGAGCAGTTCTTC.

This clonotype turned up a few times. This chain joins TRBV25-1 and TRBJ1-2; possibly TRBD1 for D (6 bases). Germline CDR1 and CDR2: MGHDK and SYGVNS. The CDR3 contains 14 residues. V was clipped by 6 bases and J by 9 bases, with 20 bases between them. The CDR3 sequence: CASSPGHPCRSYTF. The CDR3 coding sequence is TGTGCCAGCAGCCCGGGACACCCATGCCGAAGCTACACCTTC.

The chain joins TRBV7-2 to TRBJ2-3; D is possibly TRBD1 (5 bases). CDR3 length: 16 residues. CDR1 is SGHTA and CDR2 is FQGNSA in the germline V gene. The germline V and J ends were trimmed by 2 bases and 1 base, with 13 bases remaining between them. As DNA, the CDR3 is TGTGCCAGCAGCTTACGGGCAGGGATGGGCACAGATACGCAGTATTTT. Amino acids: CASSLRAGMGTDTQYF.

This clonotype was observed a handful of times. The CDR3 region has the DNA TGTGCCTGGAGTTGGGGCCTGGGCAAAAACATTCAGTACTTC. Translating it yields CAWSWGLGKNIQYF. This chain joins TRBV30 and TRBJ2-4; TRBD1 is a possible D gene (5 bases). Trimming took off 2 bases at V and 3 bases at J, with 11 bases between the two ends. CDR1 is GTSNPN, CDR2 SVGIG, per germline (reference sequence). CDR3 length: 14 residues.

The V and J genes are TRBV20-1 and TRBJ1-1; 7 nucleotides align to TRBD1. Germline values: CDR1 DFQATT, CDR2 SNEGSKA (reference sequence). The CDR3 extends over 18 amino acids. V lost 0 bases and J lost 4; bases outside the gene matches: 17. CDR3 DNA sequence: TGCAGTGCTAGAGAGGAACAGGGGAGATTCCTGGCTGGCACTGAAGCTTTCTTT. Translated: CSAREEQGRFLAGTEAFF.

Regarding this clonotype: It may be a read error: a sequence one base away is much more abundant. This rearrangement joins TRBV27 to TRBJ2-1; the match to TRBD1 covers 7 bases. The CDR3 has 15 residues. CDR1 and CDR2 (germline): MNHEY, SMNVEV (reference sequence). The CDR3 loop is CASRKGQNYYDEQFF. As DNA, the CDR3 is TGTGCCAGCAGGAAGGGACAGAATTACTACGATGAGCAGTTCTTC.

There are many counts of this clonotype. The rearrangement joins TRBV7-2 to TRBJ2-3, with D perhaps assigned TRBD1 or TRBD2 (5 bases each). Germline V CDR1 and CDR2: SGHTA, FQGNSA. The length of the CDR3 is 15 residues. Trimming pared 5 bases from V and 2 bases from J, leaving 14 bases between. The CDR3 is CASSPRVGTTDTQYF. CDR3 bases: TGTGCCAGCAGCCCCCGCGTGGGGACCACAGATACGCAGTATTTT.

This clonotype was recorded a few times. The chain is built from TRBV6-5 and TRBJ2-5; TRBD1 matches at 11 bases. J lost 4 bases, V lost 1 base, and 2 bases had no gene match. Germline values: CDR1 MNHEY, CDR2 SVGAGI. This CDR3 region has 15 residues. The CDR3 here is CASSYLGQGAETQYF. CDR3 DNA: TGTGCCAGCAGTTACTTAGGACAGGGGGCAGAGACCCAGTACTTC.